This T cell receptor (beta chain) originates from a study of T cell repertoires in cytomegalovirus infection. Looking at the study overall: Recently described HLA-C-restricted plus well-studied HLA-B-restricted CMV epitopes were used. Study conclusions and caveats: Cumulative public TCR beta family frequency identified carriers of CMV plus the relevant HLA.

Germline-derived CDR1 and CDR2 are KGHDR and SFDVKD. Trimming cost V 3 bases and J 5 bases; bases outside gene matches: 3. This CDR3 is built from 16 residues. Remarks on this clonotype: The target antigen is unknown.

Via MiXCR, TCRdb re-called the reads, giving one row per CDR3 protein. The data contain about 360,000 distinct CDR3 sequences, approximately 30% of them seen just once; the ten biggest clones take up roughly 14%. The clonotype was recovered from a human donor in good health (CMV status not recorded). Some clones in this sample may be carry-over from other donors' samples. The chain joins TRBV24-1 to TRBJ2-3, with 14 bases fitting TRBD2. The sample here was cultured PBMCs, taken from culture after CMV antigen stimulation. CDR3 DNA: TGTGCCACCAGTGATGACGGGACTAGCGGGAGAGATACGCAGTATTTT. This encodes CATSDDGTSGRDTQYF.